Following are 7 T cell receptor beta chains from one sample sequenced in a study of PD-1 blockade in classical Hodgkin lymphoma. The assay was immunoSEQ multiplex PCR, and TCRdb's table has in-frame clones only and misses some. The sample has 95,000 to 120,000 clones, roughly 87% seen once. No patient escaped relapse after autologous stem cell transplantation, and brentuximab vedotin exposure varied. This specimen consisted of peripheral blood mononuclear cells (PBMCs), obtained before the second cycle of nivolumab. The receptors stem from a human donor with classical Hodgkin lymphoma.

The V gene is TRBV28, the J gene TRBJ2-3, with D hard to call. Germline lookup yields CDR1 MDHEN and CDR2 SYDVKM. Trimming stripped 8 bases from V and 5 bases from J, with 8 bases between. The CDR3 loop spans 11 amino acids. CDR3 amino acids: CASGPRDTQYF. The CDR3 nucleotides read TGTGCCAGCGGCCCAAGAGATACGCAGTATTTT.

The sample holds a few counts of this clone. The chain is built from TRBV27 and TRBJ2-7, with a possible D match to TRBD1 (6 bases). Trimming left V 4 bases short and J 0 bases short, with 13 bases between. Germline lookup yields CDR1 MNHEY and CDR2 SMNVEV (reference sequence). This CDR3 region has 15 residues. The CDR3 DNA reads TGTGCCAGCAGTTCGCCCGGGACAAGCTCCTACGAGCAGTACTTC. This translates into CASSSPGTSSYEQYF.

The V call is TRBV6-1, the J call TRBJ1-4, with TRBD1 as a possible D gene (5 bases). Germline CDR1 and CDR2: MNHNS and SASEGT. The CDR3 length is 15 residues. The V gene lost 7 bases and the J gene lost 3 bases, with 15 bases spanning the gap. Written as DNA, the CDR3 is TGTGCCAGCACCCGGGACGGGCCAGCTAATGAAAAACTGTTTTTT. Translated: CASTRDGPANEKLFF.

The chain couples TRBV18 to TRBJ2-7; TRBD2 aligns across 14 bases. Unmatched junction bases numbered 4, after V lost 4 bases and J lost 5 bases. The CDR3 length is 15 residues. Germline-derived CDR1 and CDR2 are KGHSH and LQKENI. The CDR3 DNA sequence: TGTGCCAGCTCACGGACTAGCGGGAGGCCCCACGAGCAGTACTTC. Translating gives CASSRTSGRPHEQYF.

The CDR3 sequence: CASSLGQGREQYF. Here the CDR3 DNA reads TGTGCCAGCAGCTTAGGACAGGGAAGGGAGCAGTACTTC. The V call is TRBV13, the J call TRBJ2-7; D perhaps matches TRBD1 (6 bases). Germline CDR1 is PRHDT and CDR2 is FYEKMQ (reference sequence). With 0 bases removed from V and 7 bases from J, the gap between germline ends came to 10 bases. The CDR3 contains 13 residues.

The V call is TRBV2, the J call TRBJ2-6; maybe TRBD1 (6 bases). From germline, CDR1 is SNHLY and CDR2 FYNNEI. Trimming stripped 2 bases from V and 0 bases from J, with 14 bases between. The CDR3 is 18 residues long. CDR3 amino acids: CASSELDSTGSGANVLTF. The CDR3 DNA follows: TGTGCCAGCAGTGAATTGGACAGTACGGGCTCTGGGGCCAACGTCCTGACTTTC.

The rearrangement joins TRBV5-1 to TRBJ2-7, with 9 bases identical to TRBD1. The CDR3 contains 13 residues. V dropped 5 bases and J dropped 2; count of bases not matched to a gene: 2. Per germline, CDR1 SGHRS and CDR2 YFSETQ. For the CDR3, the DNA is TGCGCCAGCAGGGGACAGGGCACCTACGAGCAGTACTTC. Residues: CASRGQGTYEQYF. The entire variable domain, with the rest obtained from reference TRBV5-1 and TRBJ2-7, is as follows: KAGVTQTPRYLIKTRGQQVTLSCSPISGHRSVSWYQQTPGQGLQFLFEYFSETQRNKGNFPGRFSGRQFSNSRSEMNVSTLELGDSALYLCASRGQGTYEQYFGPGTRLTVT.